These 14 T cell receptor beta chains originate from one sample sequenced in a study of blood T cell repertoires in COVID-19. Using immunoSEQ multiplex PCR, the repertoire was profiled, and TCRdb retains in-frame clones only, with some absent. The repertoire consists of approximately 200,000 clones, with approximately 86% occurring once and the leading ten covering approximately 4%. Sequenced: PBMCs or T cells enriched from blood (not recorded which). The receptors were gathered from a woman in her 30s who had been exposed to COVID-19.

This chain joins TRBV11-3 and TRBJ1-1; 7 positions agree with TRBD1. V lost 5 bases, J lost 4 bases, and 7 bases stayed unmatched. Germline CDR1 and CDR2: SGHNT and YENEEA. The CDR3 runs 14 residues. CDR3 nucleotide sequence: TGTGCCAGCAGCCGCCGACAGGGTGGCACTGAAGCTTTCTTT. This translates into CASSRRQGGTEAFF.

The CDR3 spells CASSPRQGYGAFF. In nucleotides, the CDR3 is TGTGCCAGCAGCCCGCGACAGGGCTACGGAGCTTTCTTT. The gene calls are TRBV7-9 and TRBJ1-1; TRBD1 matches 7 bases. This CDR3 comprises 13 residues. The V and J ends lost 5 bases and 10 bases, in that order; junction bases with no gene match: 10. The germline V gene has CDR1 SEHNR and CDR2 FQNEAQ (reference sequence).

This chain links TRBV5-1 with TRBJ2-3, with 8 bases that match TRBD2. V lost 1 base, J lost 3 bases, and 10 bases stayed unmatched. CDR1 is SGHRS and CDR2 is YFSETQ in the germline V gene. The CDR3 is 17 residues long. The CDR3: CASSLYPGGLGTDTQYF. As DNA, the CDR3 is TGCGCCAGCAGCTTGTACCCGGGGGGGCTCGGAACAGATACGCAGTATTTT.

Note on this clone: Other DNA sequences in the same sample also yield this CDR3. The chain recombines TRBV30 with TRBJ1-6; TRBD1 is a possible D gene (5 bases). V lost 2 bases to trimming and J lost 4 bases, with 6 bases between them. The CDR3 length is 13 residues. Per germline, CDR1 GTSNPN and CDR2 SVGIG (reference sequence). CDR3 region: CAWSQGYNSPLHF. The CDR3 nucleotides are TGTGCCTGGAGTCAGGGATATAATTCACCCCTCCACTTT. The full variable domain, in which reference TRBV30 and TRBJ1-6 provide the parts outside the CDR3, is SQTIHQWPATLVQPVGSPLSLECTVEGTSNPNLYWYRQAAGRGLQLLFYSVGIGQISSEVPQNLSASRPQDRQFILSSKKLLLSDSGFYLCAWSQGYNSPLHFGNGTRLTVT.

CDR3 coding DNA: TGTGCCAGCAGCCCCGGGACAGGGAGACGTGACTACACCTTC. It yields the protein CASSPGTGRRDYTF. This chain joins TRBV5-6 and TRBJ1-2, with TRBD1 matching over 9 bases. This CDR3 is 14 amino acids long. From germline, CDR1 is SGHDT and CDR2 YYEEEE. V gave up 4 bases and J gave up 10 bases; unmatched junction bases: 11. Full variable domain (outside the CDR3, taken from reference TRBV5-6 and TRBJ1-2): DAGVTQSPTHLIKTRGQQVTLRCSPKSGHDTVSWYQQALGQGPQFIFQYYEEEERQRGNFPDRFSGHQFPNYSSELNVNALLLGDSALYLCASSPGTGRRDYTFGSGTRLTVV.

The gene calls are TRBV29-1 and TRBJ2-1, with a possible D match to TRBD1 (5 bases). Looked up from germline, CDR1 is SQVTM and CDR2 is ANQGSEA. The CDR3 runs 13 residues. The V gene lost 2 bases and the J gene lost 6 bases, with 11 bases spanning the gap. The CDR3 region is CSVEQGGPNEQFF. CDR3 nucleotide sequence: TGCAGCGTTGAACAGGGTGGGCCCAATGAGCAGTTCTTC.

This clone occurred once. The CDR3 here is CASSESQGANEKLFF. The CDR3 DNA reads TGCGCCAGCAGTGAGTCCCAGGGGGCTAATGAAAAACTGTTTTTT. The chain joins TRBV10-2 to TRBJ1-4, with 7 bases that match TRBD1. The CDR3 totals 15 residues. V lost 0 bases and J lost 3; bases outside the gene matches: 1. Germline loops: CDR1 WSHSY, CDR2 SAAADI.

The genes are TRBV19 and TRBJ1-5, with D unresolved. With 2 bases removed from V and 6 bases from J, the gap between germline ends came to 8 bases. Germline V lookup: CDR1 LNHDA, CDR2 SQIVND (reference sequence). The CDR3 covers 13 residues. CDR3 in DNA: TGTGCCAGTAGTATATTTGCGGGTCAGCCCCAGCATTTT. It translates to CASSIFAGQPQHF.

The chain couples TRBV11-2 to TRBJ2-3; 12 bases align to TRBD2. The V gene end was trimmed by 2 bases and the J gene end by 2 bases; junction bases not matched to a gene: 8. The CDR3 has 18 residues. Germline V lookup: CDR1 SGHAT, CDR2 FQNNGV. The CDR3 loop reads CASSLTPTSGGYTDTQYF. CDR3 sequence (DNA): TGTGCCAGCAGCTTAACGCCGACTAGCGGGGGTTACACAGATACGCAGTATTTT.

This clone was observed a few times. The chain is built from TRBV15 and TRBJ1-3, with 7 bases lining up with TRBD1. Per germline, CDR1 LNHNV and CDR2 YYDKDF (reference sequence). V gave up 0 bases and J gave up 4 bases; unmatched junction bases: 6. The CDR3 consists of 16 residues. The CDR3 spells CATSRDHPGGGNTIYF. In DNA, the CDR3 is TGTGCCACCAGCAGAGATCACCCAGGGGGAGGAAACACCATATATTTT.

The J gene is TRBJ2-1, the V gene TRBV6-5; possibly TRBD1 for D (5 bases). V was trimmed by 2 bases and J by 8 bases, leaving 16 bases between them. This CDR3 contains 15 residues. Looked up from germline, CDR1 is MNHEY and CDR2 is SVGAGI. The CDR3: CASSYNLQGTDEQFF. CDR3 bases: TGTGCCAGCAGTTACAACCTTCAGGGAACCGATGAGCAGTTCTTC.

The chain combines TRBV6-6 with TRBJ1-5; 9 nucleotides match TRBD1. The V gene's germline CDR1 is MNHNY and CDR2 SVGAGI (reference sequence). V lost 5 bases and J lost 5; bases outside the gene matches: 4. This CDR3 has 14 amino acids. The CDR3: CASSAGQGYQPQHF. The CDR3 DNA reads TGTGCCAGCAGTGCAGGACAGGGGTATCAGCCCCAGCATTTT.

The CDR3: CAWSPGTGGLLEQYF. The DNA for the CDR3 is TGTGCCTGGAGTCCCGGGACAGGCGGCCTCCTCGAGCAGTACTTC. The chain employs TRBV30 and TRBJ2-7; 8 nucleotides agree with TRBD1. J lost 6 bases, V lost 2 bases, and 12 bases had no gene match. Germline CDR1 reads GTSNPN; CDR2 reads SVGIG (reference sequence). The CDR3 length is 15 residues.

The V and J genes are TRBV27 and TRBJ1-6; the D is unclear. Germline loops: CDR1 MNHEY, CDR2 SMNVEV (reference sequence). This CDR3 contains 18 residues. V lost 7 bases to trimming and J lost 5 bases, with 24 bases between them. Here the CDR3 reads CASNPSGGDYWDNSPLHF. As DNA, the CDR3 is TGTGCCAGCAACCCGTCGGGCGGGGATTATTGGGATAATTCACCCCTCCACTTT.